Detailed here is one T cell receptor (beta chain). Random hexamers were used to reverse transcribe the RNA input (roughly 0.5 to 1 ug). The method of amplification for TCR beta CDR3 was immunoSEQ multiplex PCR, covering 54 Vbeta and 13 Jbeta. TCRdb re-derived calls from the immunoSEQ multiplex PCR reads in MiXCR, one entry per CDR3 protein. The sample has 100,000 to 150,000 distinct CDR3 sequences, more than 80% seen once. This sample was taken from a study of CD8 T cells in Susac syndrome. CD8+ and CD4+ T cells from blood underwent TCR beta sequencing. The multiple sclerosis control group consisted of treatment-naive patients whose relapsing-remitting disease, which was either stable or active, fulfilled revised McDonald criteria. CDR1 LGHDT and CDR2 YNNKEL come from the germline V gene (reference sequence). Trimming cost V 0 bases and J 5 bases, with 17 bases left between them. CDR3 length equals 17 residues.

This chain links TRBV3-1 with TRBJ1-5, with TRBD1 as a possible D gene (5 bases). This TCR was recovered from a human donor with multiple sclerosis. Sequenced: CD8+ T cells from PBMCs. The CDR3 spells CASSQEGMGMGHQPQHF. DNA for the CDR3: TGTGCCAGCAGCCAAGAAGGGATGGGGATGGGGCATCAGCCCCAGCATTTT.